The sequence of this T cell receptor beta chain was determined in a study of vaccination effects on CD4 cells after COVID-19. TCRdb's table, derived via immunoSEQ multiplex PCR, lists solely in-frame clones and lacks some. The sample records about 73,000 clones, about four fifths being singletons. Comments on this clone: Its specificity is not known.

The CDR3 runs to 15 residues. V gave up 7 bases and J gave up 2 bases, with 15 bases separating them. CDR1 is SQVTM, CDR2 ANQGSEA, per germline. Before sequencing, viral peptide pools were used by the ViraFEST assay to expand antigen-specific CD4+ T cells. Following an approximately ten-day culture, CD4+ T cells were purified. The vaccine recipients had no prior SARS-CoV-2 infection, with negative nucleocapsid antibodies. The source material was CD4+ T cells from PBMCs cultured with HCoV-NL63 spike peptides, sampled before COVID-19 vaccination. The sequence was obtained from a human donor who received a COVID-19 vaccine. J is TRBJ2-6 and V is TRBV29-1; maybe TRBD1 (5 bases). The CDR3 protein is CSALAAGTGANVLTF. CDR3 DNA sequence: TGCAGCGCTTTAGCTGCAGGGACTGGGGCCAACGTCCTGACTTTC.